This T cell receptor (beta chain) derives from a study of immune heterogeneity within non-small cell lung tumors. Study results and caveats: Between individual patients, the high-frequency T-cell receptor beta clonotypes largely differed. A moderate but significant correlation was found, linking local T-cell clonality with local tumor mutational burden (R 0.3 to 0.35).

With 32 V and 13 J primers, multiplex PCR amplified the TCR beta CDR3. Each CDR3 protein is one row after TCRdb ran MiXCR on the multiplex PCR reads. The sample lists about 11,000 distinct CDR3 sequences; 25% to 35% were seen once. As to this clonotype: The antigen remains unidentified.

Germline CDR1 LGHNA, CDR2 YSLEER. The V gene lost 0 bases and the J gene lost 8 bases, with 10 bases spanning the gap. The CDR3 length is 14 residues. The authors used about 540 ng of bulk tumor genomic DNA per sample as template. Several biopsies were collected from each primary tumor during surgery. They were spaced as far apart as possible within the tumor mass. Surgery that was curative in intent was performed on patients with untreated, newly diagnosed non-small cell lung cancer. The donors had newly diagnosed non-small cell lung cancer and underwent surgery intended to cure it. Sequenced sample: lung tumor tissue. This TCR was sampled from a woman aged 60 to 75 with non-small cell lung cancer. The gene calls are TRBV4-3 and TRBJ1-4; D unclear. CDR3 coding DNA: TGCGCCAGCAGCCAAGAACGGGCCTTGGAAAAACTGTTTTTT. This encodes CASSQERALEKLFF.